This TCR beta chain originates from a study of blood T cell repertoires in COVID-19 (dated by TCRdb to the early 2020s). For the wider study: Collaborator samples came from the United States, Italy and Spain and covered acute and convalescent phases of COVID-19. The material from the prospective study consisted of cDNA or gDNA derived from T cells, B-cell-depleted T cells, or PBMCs. Subjects who had been exposed to COVID-19, were actively infected with it, or had recovered from it provided the deeply sampled blood TCRbeta repertoires that made up the dataset. A freely available public database, intended as a resource for researchers studying the immune response to SARS-CoV-2, is where the repertoires were released. Samples were obtained from the ongoing ImmuneRACE study (first 160 participants) and from over a thousand subjects provided by 6 global collaborators. Nearly every sample came with metadata listing a de-identified subject ID, COVID-19 status, age in years and sex. Where available, HLA class I and class II types were obtained from metadata supplied by the sample provider rather than from assay-based typing.

Samples from volunteer blood donors who had recovered from COVID-19 were contributed by a second Seattle source. The collaborating institutions used their own protocols to collect whole blood in K2EDTA tubes. For TCRbeta analysis, collaborator samples were shipped as frozen whole blood, as isolated PBMCs, or as DNA extracted from either sample type. With regard to this clone: Its antigen remains undetermined. It has no much larger one-base neighbor in the sample; base qualities were not kept.

The investigation overall reported the following: How much clinical and demographic metadata was included differed by source and by participant, and the metadata was provided uncurated.

TCRbeta CDR3 regions were amplified from genomic DNA using the immunoSEQ Assay, a bias-controlled multiplex PCR. The authors processed their data as follows. Within the assay, amplification of reference gene primers was used to estimate how many nucleated cells each sample contained. To quantify the absolute abundance of each unique TCRbeta CDR3 rearrangement, sequence reads were collapsed and filtered. For each sample, productive Simpson clonality was calculated by taking the square root of Simpson's diversity index across productive rearrangements. Held by TCRdb, this immuneACCESS table contains in-frame sequences only and omits some clones. Under half of the omission traces to an unresolved V gene where checked; the cause of the rest is unknown. Clone size and V and J calls were adopted from that table, with D and trimming inferred from the DNA. For this sample the table gives about 220,000 clones, of which around 83% were detected only once. The ten largest account for about 2.3% of the sample.

V has 6 bases trimmed and J has 2 bases trimmed; junction bases matching no gene number 5. The CDR3, cysteine through phenylalanine, is 14 amino acids long. The kept DNA is CDR3 alone, 42 bases in frame from the first base. CDR1 and CDR2 are read off the germline V gene as MNHEY and SVGAGI. The receptor was isolated from a man in his forties or fifties who had recovered from COVID-19. Sequencing was performed on peripheral blood. The rearranged chain carries TRBV6-5 and TRBJ2-7, with 9 bases matching TRBD2. The DNA reads TGTGCCAGCAGACGTGCGGGGGGGGCCTACGAGCAGTACTTC. Its protein reads: CASRRAGGAYEQYF.